These T cell receptor beta chains were read from a single sample in a study of early T cells in non-severe SARS-CoV-2 infection. From the 5' RACE reads, TCRdb called clonotypes with MiXCR, one entry per CDR3 protein. The sample carries about 64,000 distinct CDR3 sequences, around 12% recorded once. Sequenced here: whole blood, sampled at baseline. The receptors stem from an adult who was a healthcare worker with PCR-confirmed SARS-CoV-2 infection or an uninfected control (not recorded which). The CDR3 runs from the conserved cysteine through the conserved F or W.

CDR3aa | v_gene
CAGAYRGGNSPLHF | TRBV28
CASKSRHYEQYF | TRBV28
CASSARGGENTEAFF | TRBV6-4
CASSPPGTAFYEQYF | TRBV18
CASSQEAWGKAFF | TRBV4-3
CASRKTSGVGEQFF | TRBV6-1
CASGPPGRRNYGYTF | TRBV28
CASVGGLNTGELFF | TRBV7-9
CASSPTFDPGAARGNTIYF | TRBV12-3/TRBV12-4
CASSQDRYTPMLSGDTDTQYF | TRBV4-3
CASSPRQGFNYGYTF | TRBV7-2
CASRPAGAYGYTF | TRBV28
CSVSGGNTEAFF | TRBV29-1
CASSPDRIRRLLRDEQFF | TRBV6-1
CASSQGQENNSPLHF | TRBV3-1
CASSTWDRGGQPQHF | TRBV7-2
CASRRSGAGRIYEQYF | TRBV4-2